This T cell receptor (beta chain) was sequenced for a study of CD4 T cells in relation to SARS-CoV-2 and coronaviruses. The assay was immunoSEQ multiplex PCR, and TCRdb's table has in-frame clones only and misses some. The data hold some 19,000 clones, with about three quarters observed a single time. The unexposed donors gave CD4+ T cells in about 2010-2019, prior to COVID-19. Isolation of CD4+ T cells took place after less than 13 days in culture. Testing used SARS-CoV-2 S/N and four cold-coronavirus spikes on unexposed-donor CD4+ T cells, cells permitting. This clone was counted once. Its matching antigen is unknown. This sample includes further DNA sequences coding for the same CDR3. The trim removed 0 bases at V and 3 bases at J, leaving 3 bases unmatched. CDR1 is SGDLS, CDR2 YYNGEE, per germline. The CDR3 spans 15 residues. Study-level results: Around two thirds of donors had memory CD4+ clonotypes crossrecognizing SARS-CoV-2 and common cold coronavirus spike. Pre-pandemic and post-infection samples never came from the same donor. This crossreactivity analysis covered spike protein alone, no other viral proteins.

Specimen: CD4+ T cells from PBMCs, cultured in vitro. This receptor was identified in a human donor in good health. This chain connects TRBV9 to TRBJ2-1, with 7 bases aligning to TRBD2. The CDR3 region is CASSVVPSGYNEQFF. CDR3 nucleotides: TGTGCCAGCAGCGTAGTGCCTAGCGGCTACAATGAGCAGTTCTTC.